This TCR beta chain was recovered during a study of cytomegalovirus exposure and HLA in healthy donors. The study, taken as a whole, reports: In a later analysis, DRB1 alleles had the most associated TCRs; HLA-C alleles the fewest.

As for this clone: The antigen remains undetermined.

The PCR was carried out with 60 Vbeta primers and 13 Jbeta primers. Generated by immunoSEQ multiplex PCR, the TCRdb table keeps only in-frame clones and is missing some. The data contain about 130,000 clones, around 82% of them singletons. Input material: PBMCs. The clonotype originates from a man aged 40-50 years in good health and CMV-seronegative.

CDR3 sequence: CASRPGQGANEQFF. In nucleotides, the CDR3 is TGTGCCAGCAGACCGGGACAGGGGGCCAATGAGCAGTTCTTC. The chain links TRBV2 to TRBJ2-1; 12 bases are a match to TRBD1. The V gene's germline CDR1 is SNHLY and CDR2 FYNNEI. This CDR3 contains 14 residues. The trim removed 6 bases at V and 6 bases at J, leaving 3 bases unmatched.